Sequencing of this T cell receptor (beta chain) was carried out in a study of T cell responses to AZD1222 COVID-19 vaccine. Only in-frame clones appear in the TCRdb table, and some are missing; sequencing was by immunoSEQ multiplex PCR. Of about 150,000 clones listed, about 90% are singletons. The CDR3 sequence is 13 residues long. Trimming took 5 bases from V and 3 from J, leaving 8 bases between them. V usage is TRBV12-3 or TRBV12-4 and J usage is TRBJ1-3, with D perhaps matching TRBD1 (5 bases). This receptor was taken from an adult in good health. This material consisted of peripheral blood, taken on day 0 of AZD1222 vaccination. DNA for the CDR3: TGTGCCAGCAGTCCCACAGGTGGAAACACCATATATTTT. It is translated as CASSPTGGNTIYF.